The present TCR beta chain was sequenced within a study of cytomegalovirus exposure and HLA in healthy donors listed by TCRdb under 2017. Study-wide context: An earlier analysis of 587 of the donors reported 250 to 300 Gb of sequence data and about 100 million unique TCR beta sequences from about 200 million T cells. Among 350 to 400 genotyped donors of the cohort, an average of approximately 240,000 unique TCR beta nucleotide sequences were sequenced per donor, roughly a sixth of them non-productive. Of the roughly 400 genotyped donors, approximately 80% fell in the genetic ancestry cluster associated with self-reported Caucasian donors. A later genetic analysis took genome-wide SNP genotypes for about 55% of the 666 donors and used that subset as a discovery cohort. Class I and class II HLA loci were covered by the typing at four-digit resolution. High-throughput TCR immunosequencing, statistical association of individual TCRs with disease status, and machine learning were combined to predict cytomegalovirus infection status. Donor age, sex, ethnicity and CMV serostatus were compiled alongside the repertoire data. The study used immunosequencing to profile the T cell repertoires of approximately 650 subjects and linked those repertoires to cytomegalovirus serostatus. Around 320 gigabases of sequencing data and approximately 93 million unique TCR sequences were included in an early release covering several hundred HLA-typed donors. Besides the first cohort of roughly 660 subjects, a separate validation cohort made up of roughly 120 different subjects was used. The number of donors typed differed by locus, with roughly 629-640 for A, B, C, DRB1 and DQB1, 522 for DQA1, 600 to 610 for DPA1, and about 450 for DPB1. To study patterns of TCR occurrence, a later analysis re-analyzed previously published TCR beta repertoires from several hundred donors and added high-resolution HLA genotyping. About five DR-DQ haplotypes were handled as single units for association and clustering, since linkage in the cohort was strong. Every repertoire in the discovery cohort had been generated on one and the same sequencing platform. Rather than using new phenotypic data, the later analysis identified candidate immune exposures from TCR beta sequences and from how often those sequences occurred across donors. The study aimed to test whether cataloging public T cell receptors could reveal signatures of past pathogen exposure. To decide whether each TCR beta V gene segment behaved as functional or pseudogenic, an earlier analysis of fewer than 750 of the donors relied on high-throughput TCR beta sequencing. Overall study outcomes, separate from this receptor: For the cohort, immune exposure information was limited to CMV serostatus. Only TCR beta chains were sequenced in this cohort, and the absence of alpha or paired-chain data limited detectable features. A cluster of highly shared sequence variants was judged likely to represent a technical artifact of the sequencing pipeline. In a later analysis, most CMV-associated TCR beta chains were found to appear HLA-restricted, with HLA associations seemingly driven largely by CMV exposure. Compared with equally common non-associated chains, HLA-associated TCR beta chains in a later analysis were more clonally expanded and had lower generation probabilities. The study listed 150 to 200 TCR beta chains as associated with cytomegalovirus. In vitro tests confirmed that a few of the cytomegalovirus-associated TCR beta chains recognize cytomegalovirus antigens. Correlated functional status among segregating V segments might reflect linkage disequilibrium, but an unknown experimental factor could not be ruled out. Specific HLA alleles were associated with some 15,000 TCR beta sequences at a false discovery rate of 0.05 in a later analysis. The classifier was reported to diagnose cytomegalovirus status with high specificity and sensitivity in both the original cohort and the validation cohort. Because counts were too low, under 20 rarely observed V segments, including chromosome 9 orphons, were left out of the earlier analysis of 587 of the donors. A further reported finding was that TCR beta sequences accurately predicted the HLA-A and HLA-B alleles for most subjects in the first cohort. Compared with the approximately 710-donor mean, donors in an Asian-associated ancestry cluster had fewer N-insertions in productive TCRs, according to a later genetic analysis. When HLA alleles, especially DR and DQ, strongly co-occurred, TCR associations were difficult to assign to individual alleles. According to the authors, the approach could potentially be generalized to other disease states and immunological phenotypes. The 87-base-pair reads could not distinguish some IMGT-functional V segments, including TRBV6-2 and TRBV6-3, so those segments were excluded. In an earlier analysis of more than 500 of the donors, most TCR beta V segments appeared in productive rearrangements about 90% or about 30% of the time, broadly matching IMGT annotations. Because HLA typing was missing for some donors at each locus, association tests included only the typed subset. While some public TCRs were present in many individuals, most TCR sequences turned up only very rarely across donors. An association between a missense DCLRE1C variant and V-gene and J-gene trimming of TCR beta chains was found in a later genetic analysis and replicated in an independent cohort. According to a later analysis, parvovirus B19, influenza, CMV and Epstein-Barr virus appeared linked to several top co-occurrence clusters. Sequencing depth was assumed to be roughly uniform across donors in the presence/absence analyses, though that assumption may not hold. According to a later analysis, TCR association rates differed among HLA loci, with DRB1 alleles showing the most associated TCRs and HLA-C alleles showing the fewest.

Library preparation used the immunoSEQ multiplex PCR assay. A mixture of 60 forward primers for TCR Vbeta segments and 13 reverse primers for TCR Jbeta segments was used in the multiplex PCR. The CDR3 region of rearranged TCR beta genes was amplified from genomic DNA with a multiplex PCR assay. Amplified TCR beta libraries were sequenced as 87-base-pair reads on the Illumina HiSeq System. The published analysis was carried out like this. A later analysis counted approximately 84 million unique TCR beta chains across the 640 or so repertoires, and roughly 9.9 million of these chains were shared by at least two donors. A nearest-neighbor algorithm error-corrected the raw reads and collapsed the reads into unique sequences, merging closely related sequences to remove PCR and sequencing errors. V, D and J gene segments were assigned by aligning CDR3 sequences to IMGT reference sequences. For a sequence to be retained, a match of at least six nucleotides to both a V gene segment and a J gene segment was required. Rearrangements were classified as productive when the CDR3 lacked stop codons and remained in frame with V and J, and all other rearrangements were classified as non-productive. Following IMGT convention, CDR3 was defined as the stretch from the second conserved V-encoded cysteine to the conserved J-encoded phenylalanine. The earlier analysis of about 610 of the donors excluded sequences that lacked an unambiguous match to a single V gene segment. In an earlier analysis of around 590 of the donors, a V segment was called functional when productive rearrangements were above 56.7%, and segregating when the standard deviation between donors exceeded 5%. A statistical classification framework was developed to diagnose cytomegalovirus status using the catalog of TCR beta chain sequences. In a later analysis, TCR nucleotide sequences were compared against IMGT/GENE-DB human TR gene sequences so that V and J genes could be assigned. A later analysis assigned CDR3 sequences and most-parsimonious VDJ recombination scenarios with the TCRdist pipeline. In a later analysis, each TCR beta chain was defined by its CDR3 amino acid sequence together with its V-gene family, and reads lacking a unique V-gene family were excluded. To address suspected cross-contamination and a sequencing artifact, a later analysis removed 592 highly shared, low-generation-probability nucleotide sequences. In a later analysis, a clonal expansion index was calculated for each public chain from normalized within-repertoire ranks of inferred template counts. In a later analysis, generation probabilities were computed with a VDJ recombination model fitted to out-of-frame rearrangements, and the resulting probabilities were checked against IGoR. A later analysis scored TCR-TCR, TCR-HLA and TCR-CMV co-occurrence with hypergeometric tests, applying a repertoire-size bias correction to TCR pairs. False discovery rates were estimated in a later analysis by permuting HLA or CMV assignments 20 times. In a later analysis, co-occurring TCRs were grouped using DBSCAN, with TCRdist sequence similarity added in when clustering inside HLA-allele-positive subsets. For co-occurrence clustering, repertoires with fewer than 30,000 or more than 120,000 public chains were excluded, along with about five repertoires with anomalous nucleotide sharing. The source is immuneACCESS, and TCRdb retained only in-frame sequences with V and J called. Part of the clones is not carried over; for the studies checked, unresolved V genes explain less than half of this, and the remainder is unexplained. V, J and clone size are those of that table, while D and trimming were read from the DNA. The sample table contains approximately 130,000 clones; only one count was recorded for around 77% of them. Roughly 6% of the sample lies in the top ten.

The CDR3 sequence holds 12 residues, the cysteine and phenylalanine included. The kept DNA is CDR3 alone, 36 bases in frame from the first base. V ends up 3 bases short and J 6 bases short, with an unmatched junction base count of 2. Sequences GTSNPN (CDR1) and SVGIG (CDR2) are obtained from the germline V gene (reference sequence). The cohort was made up of about 610 healthy bone marrow donors. At the time of sampling, all cohort members were nominally healthy, though unrecorded immune exposures were likely present. The donor tested CMV seropositive, placing the donor among the 310 or so seropositive members of the cohort. Every donor gave a peripheral blood sample, and the peripheral blood mononuclear cells from that sample were used for TCR beta sequencing. The Qiagen DNeasy Blood Extraction Kit was used to extract genomic DNA from the blood cell samples. This clone was counted only a few times. The antigen this receptor binds is unknown. Base qualities are missing; no much larger clone stands one base away.

This clonotype was sampled from a man younger than 30 in good health and CMV-seropositive. The sequence links TRBV30 to TRBJ1-2; TRBD1 lines up with 9 middle nucleotides. The sequenced material came from PBMCs. Here is the DNA: TGTGCCTGGAGCAGGACAGGGGATGGCTACACCTTC. Protein translation: CAWSRTGDGYTF.